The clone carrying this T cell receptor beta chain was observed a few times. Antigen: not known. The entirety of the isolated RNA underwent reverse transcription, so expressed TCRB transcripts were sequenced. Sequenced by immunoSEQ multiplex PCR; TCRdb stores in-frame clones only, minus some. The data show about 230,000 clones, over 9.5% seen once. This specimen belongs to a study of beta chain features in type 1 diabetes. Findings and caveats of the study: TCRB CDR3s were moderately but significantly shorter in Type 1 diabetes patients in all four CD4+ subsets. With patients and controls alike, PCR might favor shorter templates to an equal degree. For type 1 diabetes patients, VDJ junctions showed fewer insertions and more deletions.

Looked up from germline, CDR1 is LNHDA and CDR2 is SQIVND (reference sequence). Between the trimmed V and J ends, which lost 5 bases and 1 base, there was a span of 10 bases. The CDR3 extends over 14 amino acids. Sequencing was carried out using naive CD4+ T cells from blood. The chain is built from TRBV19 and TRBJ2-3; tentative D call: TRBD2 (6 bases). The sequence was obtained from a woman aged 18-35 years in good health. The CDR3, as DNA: TGTGCCAGTAGTGCCGCTAGCGGCACAGATACGCAGTATTTT. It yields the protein CASSAASGTDTQYF.